The 31 T cell receptor beta chains below come from one sample, sequenced in a study of PD-1 blockade in mismatch repair-deficient tumors. TCRdb's copy holds only in-frame clones and misses some; the assay was immunoSEQ multiplex PCR. The sample holds some 84,000 clones; more than 65% are singletons and the top ten take roughly 2.7%. The source material was peripheral blood, sampled 12 weeks after starting pembrolizumab. Receptors originate from an adult with mismatch repair-deficient cancer.

The chain couples TRBV25-1 to TRBJ1-4; a weak D match, TRBD1 (5 bases). CDR3 size: 17 residues. Trimming pared 3 bases from V and 7 bases from J, leaving 21 bases between. CDR1 is MGHDK, CDR2 SYGVNS, per germline. The CDR3 DNA sequence: TGTGCCAGCAGTGACCACCATCAGGAGGGGAATAGTGAAAAACTGTTTTTT. This sequence encodes CASSDHHQEGNSEKLFF.

The V and J genes are TRBV7-2 and TRBJ2-1; 16 bases match TRBD2. This CDR3 region has 17 residues. Germline V gene lookup returns CDR1 SGHTA and CDR2 FQGNSA. The V and J ends lost 5 bases and 10 bases, in that order; junction bases with no gene match: 11. As DNA, the CDR3 is TGTGCCAGCAGCCCCCTAGGGACTAGCGGGAGGGCCGCCGAGCAGTTCTTC. Its translation is CASSPLGTSGRAAEQFF.

The chain uses TRBV4-1 and TRBJ2-7; 9 bases are shared with TRBD1. There are 17 residues in the CDR3. Germline CDR1 MGHRA, CDR2 YSYEKL. V shed 2 bases and J 6 bases; nucleotides not matched to a gene: 14. Written as DNA, the CDR3 is TGCGCCAGCAGCCAATATTTGGGACAGGGTTGGAGTTCCGAGCAGTACTTC. Protein product: CASSQYLGQGWSSEQYF.

The V gene is TRBV18, the J gene TRBJ2-5; 7 nucleotides line up with TRBD1. Germline trimming cut 1 base from V and 2 bases from J; bases unmatched to any gene: 7. Germline CDR1 and CDR2: KGHSH and LQKENI. This CDR3 spans 16 amino acids. CDR3 amino acids: CASSPRDRVGQETQYF. CDR3 in DNA: TGTGCCAGCTCACCACGTGACAGGGTGGGACAAGAGACCCAGTACTTC.

The chain is built from TRBV6-1 and TRBJ2-7; 9 bases line up with TRBD2. Germline V gene sequence: CDR1 MNHNS, CDR2 SASEGT. J gave up 7 bases and V 1 base, and 11 bases lay outside the gene matches. The CDR3 runs 16 residues. The CDR3 bases are TGTGCCAGCAGTGAAGATGGTAGCGGGGGCTTCGGGGAGCAGTACTTC. Translation gives CASSEDGSGGFGEQYF.

This rearrangement joins TRBV27 to TRBJ1-1; D not certain. Germline V gene sequence: CDR1 MNHEY, CDR2 SMNVEV (reference sequence). The V gene lost 3 bases and the J gene lost 2 bases, with 7 bases spanning the gap. The CDR3 sequence is 13 residues long. The CDR3 DNA is TGTGCCAGCAGTTTTAGAGATAACACTGAAGCTTTCTTT. Translation: CASSFRDNTEAFF.

The table lists this clone with a few counts. This same CDR3 is encoded by further DNA sequences in the sample. The chain is built from TRBV2 and TRBJ2-3; D remains unclear. The CDR3 has 11 residues. With 6 bases removed from V and 5 bases from J, the gap between germline ends came to 6 bases. Germline lookup yields CDR1 SNHLY and CDR2 FYNNEI. CDR3 nucleotide sequence: TGTGCCAGCAGGACCCGAGATACGCAGTATTTT. It is translated as CASRTRDTQYF. The full variable domain, with the rest looked up from reference TRBV2 and TRBJ2-3, is EPEVTQTPSHQVTQMGQEVILRCVPISNHLYFYWYRQILGQKVEFLVSFYNNEISEKSEIFDDQFSVERPDGSNFTLKIRSTKLEDSAMYFCASRTRDTQYFGPGTRLTVL.

The V and J genes are TRBV4-3 and TRBJ2-2, with 11 bases fitting TRBD2. The germline V gene has CDR1 LGHNA and CDR2 YSLEER. This CDR3 region has 16 residues. J lost 1 base, V lost 3 bases, and 1 base had no gene match. CDR3 residues: CASSQGTSGNTGELFF. In DNA, the CDR3 is TGCGCCAGCAGCCAGGGGACTAGCGGGAACACCGGGGAGCTGTTTTTT.

CDR3 residues: CASSLIGQGFYEQYF. Here the CDR3 DNA reads TGTGCCAGCAGCCTAATCGGACAGGGGTTCTACGAGCAGTACTTC. The chain uses TRBV5-8 and TRBJ2-7; TRBD1 agrees at 9 bases. Germline CDR1 and CDR2: SGHTS and YDEGEE. The trim removed 4 bases at V and 3 bases at J, leaving 8 bases unmatched. The CDR3 consists of 15 residues. The full variable domain, with the rest looked up from reference TRBV5-8 and TRBJ2-7, is EAGVTQSPTHLIKTRGQQATLRCSPISGHTSVYWYQQALGLGLQFLLWYDEGEERNRGNFPPRFSGRQFPNYSSELNVNALELEDSALYLCASSLIGQGFYEQYFGPGTRLTVT.

The chain is built from TRBV7-9 and TRBJ2-3; no reliable D call. CDR1 and CDR2 from the germline V gene are SEHNR and FQNEAQ (reference sequence). Trimming removed 2 bases at V and 1 base at J, with 7 bases between. The CDR3 totals 14 residues. The CDR3 nucleotides read TGTGCCAGCAGCTTATCTCACCGCACAGATACGCAGTATTTT. This codes for CASSLSHRTDTQYF.

This clone was recorded only once. Additional DNA sequences in this sample encode the identical CDR3. The V and J genes are TRBV2 and TRBJ2-7, with 7 nucleotides matching TRBD1. The CDR3 loop spans 14 amino acids. Germline CDR1 and CDR2: SNHLY and FYNNEI. V was clipped by 3 bases and J by 2 bases; unmatched bases: 4. CDR3: CASSDWQGAYEQYF. Written as DNA, the CDR3 is TGTGCCAGCAGTGATTGGCAGGGGGCCTACGAGCAGTACTTC.

The chain employs TRBV5-6 and TRBJ2-2; possibly TRBD2 for D (5 bases). Trimming left V 4 bases short and J 0 bases short, with 16 bases between. CDR3 length: 17 residues. Germline V lookup: CDR1 SGHDT, CDR2 YYEEEE. The CDR3 here is CASSPLGVGSNTGELFF. The CDR3 nucleotides are TGTGCCAGCAGCCCCCTCGGGGTCGGTTCGAACACCGGGGAGCTGTTTTTT.

The genes are TRBV6-6 and TRBJ1-1; no firm D call. CDR1 MNHNY and CDR2 SVGAGI come from the germline V gene (reference sequence). Trimming cost V 10 bases and J 1 base, with 7 bases left between them. The CDR3 covers 11 residues. CDR3 DNA: TGTGCCACCCTCAAGAACACTGAAGCTTTCTTT. Translated, it gives CATLKNTEAFF.

The CDR3, as DNA: TGTGCCAGTAGTATGACAGGAGCTGCCTACGAGCAGTACTTC. It is translated as CASSMTGAAYEQYF. The chain is built from TRBV19 and TRBJ2-7; D may be TRBD1 (6 bases). Trimming stripped 3 bases from V and 2 bases from J, with 11 bases between. The CDR3 extends over 14 amino acids. Germline assignment: CDR1 LNHDA and CDR2 SQIVND (reference sequence).

V usage is TRBV5-1 and J usage is TRBJ2-5; D call uncertain. With 4 bases removed from V and 4 bases from J, the gap between germline ends came to 20 bases. The CDR3 is made up of 16 amino acids. Per the germline V gene, CDR1 is SGHRS and CDR2 is YFSETQ. For the CDR3, the DNA is TGCGCCAGCAGCCCGGAAGGATTGGGATTCGGAGAGACCCAGTACTTC. Translation gives CASSPEGLGFGETQYF.

This clone has only one observation. J is TRBJ1-1 and V is TRBV6-6; possibly TRBD1 for D (6 bases). This CDR3 comprises 12 residues. Germline values: CDR1 MNHNY, CDR2 SVGAGI (reference sequence). The ends were cut back, 6 bases at V and 4 bases at J, with 9 bases in the middle. CDR3 protein: CASSQGFTEAFF. CDR3 DNA: TGTGCCAGCAGCCAGGGGTTCACTGAAGCTTTCTTT.

V usage is TRBV6-6 and J usage is TRBJ2-7; 14 nucleotides line up with TRBD2. The length of the CDR3 is 16 residues. Germline assignment: CDR1 MNHNY and CDR2 SVGAGI (reference sequence). The junction had 4 bases not matched to a gene; V was cut back by 5 bases and J by 1 base. The CDR3 nucleotides read TGTGCCAGCAGTGGCGGACTAGCGGGAGGTTCCTACGAGCAGTACTTC. It yields the protein CASSGGLAGGSYEQYF.

The chain is built from TRBV6-6 and TRBJ2-7, with D perhaps matching TRBD1 (6 bases). Trimming removed 0 bases at V and 1 base at J, with 10 bases between. The V gene's germline CDR1 is MNHNY and CDR2 SVGAGI (reference sequence). The CDR3 has 15 residues. CDR3 region: CASSYSTGLSYEQYF. In DNA form, the CDR3 reads TGTGCCAGCAGTTACTCGACAGGACTTTCCTACGAGCAGTACTTC.

V gene TRBV5-4 combines with J gene TRBJ2-1, with 9 positions matching TRBD2. CDR1 is SGHNT, CDR2 YYREEE, per germline (reference sequence). The CDR3 totals 15 residues. The V and J ends lost 0 bases and 6 bases, in that order; junction bases with no gene match: 4. CDR3 protein: CASSLEVREGNEQFF. DNA of the CDR3: TGTGCCAGCAGCTTGGAGGTGCGGGAGGGCAATGAGCAGTTCTTC.

The chain recombines TRBV5-4 with TRBJ1-1; D ambiguous. CDR1 and CDR2 (germline): SGHNT, YYREEE (reference sequence). The CDR3 loop spans 15 amino acids. Trimming pared 2 bases from V and 1 base from J, leaving 12 bases between. Here the CDR3 reads CASSLFGRENTEAFF. CDR3 in DNA: TGTGCCAGCAGCTTATTCGGGAGAGAGAACACTGAAGCTTTCTTT.

The rearrangement links TRBV4-1 to TRBJ2-1, with no clear D. The CDR3 is made up of 14 amino acids. Trimming took off 4 bases at V and 9 bases at J, with 16 bases between the two ends. The germline gives CDR1 MGHRA, CDR2 YSYEKL. CDR3: CASSLSEGPGEQFF. CDR3 bases: TGCGCCAGCAGCCTATCCGAAGGCCCCGGTGAGCAGTTCTTC.

The rearrangement links TRBV7-9 to TRBJ2-3; 12 bases agree with TRBD1. Trimming took 3 bases from V and 4 from J; bases not matched to a gene: 5. The CDR3 spans 16 residues. Germline V gives CDR1 SEHNR, CDR2 FQNEAQ (reference sequence). This chain's CDR3 is CASSLGTGGGSDTQYF. The CDR3 DNA is TGTGCCAGCAGCTTGGGGACAGGGGGCGGTTCAGATACGCAGTATTTT.

The chain employs TRBV5-6 and TRBJ1-2; D gene uncertain. The CDR3 loop spans 15 amino acids. Germline V lookup: CDR1 SGHDT, CDR2 YYEEEE. The ends were cut back, 4 bases at V and 8 bases at J, with 21 bases in the middle. In DNA, the CDR3 is TGTGCCAGCAGCCGAGGCCTGGGAGAAGGGTTGGGCTACACCTTC. Translation gives CASSRGLGEGLGYTF.

J is TRBJ2-1 and V is TRBV7-6, with 11 nucleotides matching TRBD2. The J segment lost 8 bases and the V segment lost 5 bases, leaving 8 bases of the junction unmatched. From germline, CDR1 is SGHVS and CDR2 FNYEAQ. The length of the CDR3 is 15 residues. CDR3 sequence reads: CASSPGSGRVDEQFF. In DNA, the CDR3 is TGTGCCAGCAGCCCCGGTAGCGGGAGGGTAGATGAGCAGTTCTTC. Using reference TRBV7-6 and TRBJ2-1 for the parts outside the CDR3, the full variable domain is GAGVSQSPRYKVTKRGQDVALRCDPISGHVSLYWYRQALGQGPEFLTYFNYEAQQDKSGLPNDRFSAERPEGSISTLTIQRTEQRDSAMYRCASSPGSGRVDEQFFGPGTRLTVL.

This chain joins TRBV5-1 and TRBJ2-7, with TRBD2 as a possible D gene (6 bases). Per the germline V gene, CDR1 is SGHRS and CDR2 is YFSETQ. CDR3 length equals 15 residues. Trimming took 3 bases from V and 3 from J, leaving 16 bases between them. DNA for the CDR3: TGCGCCAGCAGCTCCCCCTTGCGGGGAGACTACGAGCAGTACTTC. Translation gives CASSSPLRGDYEQYF. Based on the CDR3 plus reference TRBV5-1 and TRBJ2-7, the full variable domain is KAGVTQTPRYLIKTRGQQVTLSCSPISGHRSVSWYQQTPGQGLQFLFEYFSETQRNKGNFPGRFSGRQFSNSRSEMNVSTLELGDSALYLCASSSPLRGDYEQYFGPGTRLTVT.

The chain has TRBV19 and TRBJ2-7; D is tentatively TRBD1 or TRBD2 (6 bases each). The CDR3 is 16 residues long. Trimming stripped 9 bases from V and 0 bases from J, with 21 bases between. The germline V gene encodes CDR1 LNHDA and CDR2 SQIVND (reference sequence). The CDR3 sequence: CASGRTRGEASYEQYF. In nucleotides, the CDR3 is TGTGCCAGCGGAAGGACAAGGGGGGAGGCCTCCTACGAGCAGTACTTC.

The chain recombines TRBV29-1 with TRBJ1-1; TRBD1 aligns across 10 bases. Germline V gene sequence: CDR1 SQVTM, CDR2 ANQGSEA. The CDR3 consists of 12 residues. V was pared by 2 bases and J by 13 bases, with 7 bases of the junction left unmatched. CDR3 nucleotides: TGCAGCGTTGAACCGGGACAGGGGATCCTTTTCTTT. Its translation is CSVEPGQGILFF.

This sequence joins TRBV7-9 and TRBJ2-3, with no clear D. Trimming took off 3 bases at V and 4 bases at J, with 8 bases between the two ends. From germline, CDR1 is SEHNR and CDR2 FQNEAQ (reference sequence). CDR3 size: 13 residues. As DNA, the CDR3 is TGTGCCAGCAGCTTCATGGCGGCAGATACGCAGTATTTT. Translation gives CASSFMAADTQYF.

This chain joins TRBV9 and TRBJ2-7; TRBD1 might be the D (6 bases). The germline V and J ends were trimmed by 0 bases and 3 bases, with 13 bases remaining between them. The CDR3 extends over 15 amino acids. Germline CDR1 and CDR2: SGDLS and YYNGEE. The CDR3 sequence: CASSVEAGANYEQYF. The CDR3 DNA sequence: TGTGCCAGCAGCGTAGAGGCAGGGGCCAACTACGAGCAGTACTTC.

This clone has only a few counts. This sample also contains other DNA sequences that code for the same CDR3. The CDR3 DNA follows: TGCAGTGCTCCCGGGGGAGGGGAGGCTTTCTTT. Translation gives CSAPGGGEAFF. The J gene is TRBJ1-1, the V gene TRBV20-1, with D tentatively TRBD1 (5 bases). V was pared by 5 bases and J by 11 bases, with 15 bases between. The germline V gene encodes CDR1 DFQATT and CDR2 SNEGSKA (reference sequence). This CDR3 spans 11 amino acids.

J is TRBJ2-3 and V is TRBV18; a possible D gene is TRBD2 (6 bases). Trimming removed 6 bases at V and 5 bases at J, with 15 bases between. The CDR3 contains 14 residues. CDR1 is KGHSH and CDR2 is LQKENI in the germline V gene. CDR3 coding DNA: TGTGCCAGCTCCCTCGGGACTTTGAGAGATACGCAGTATTTT. The encoded protein is CASSLGTLRDTQYF. The whole variable domain, remainder taken from reference TRBV18 and TRBJ2-3, is NAGVMQNPRHLVRRRGQEARLRCSPMKGHSHVYWYRQLPEEGLKFMVYLQKENIIDESGMPKERFSAEFPKEGPSILRIQQVVRGDSAAYFCASSLGTLRDTQYFGPGTRLTVL.